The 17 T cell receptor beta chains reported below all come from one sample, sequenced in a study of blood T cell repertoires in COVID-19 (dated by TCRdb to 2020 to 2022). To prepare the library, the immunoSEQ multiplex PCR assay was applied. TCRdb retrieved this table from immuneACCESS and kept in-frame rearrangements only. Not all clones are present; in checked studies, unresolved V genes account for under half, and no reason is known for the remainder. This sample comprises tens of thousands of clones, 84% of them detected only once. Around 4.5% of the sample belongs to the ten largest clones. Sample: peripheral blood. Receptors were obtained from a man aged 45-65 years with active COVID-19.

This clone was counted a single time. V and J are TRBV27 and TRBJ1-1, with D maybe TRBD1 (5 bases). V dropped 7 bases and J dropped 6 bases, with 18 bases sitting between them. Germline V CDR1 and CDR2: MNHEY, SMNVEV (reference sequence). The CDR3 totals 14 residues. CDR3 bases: TGTGCCAGCACCCGGAGGGAGGGAGGGGCTGAAGCTTTCTTT. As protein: CASTRREGGAEAFF.

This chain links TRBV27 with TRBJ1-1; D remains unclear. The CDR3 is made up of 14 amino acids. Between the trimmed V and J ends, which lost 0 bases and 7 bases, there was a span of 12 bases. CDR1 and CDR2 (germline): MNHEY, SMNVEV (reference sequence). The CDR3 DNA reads TGTGCCAGCAGTTTATCGACCGGTCGGGGTGAAGCTTTCTTT. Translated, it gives CASSLSTGRGEAFF.

CDR3 nucleotide sequence: TGTGCCAGCAGTTATATTGGACTCCCGTCTTCACCCCTCCACTTT. Protein product: CASSYIGLPSSPLHF. This chain connects TRBV6-6 to TRBJ1-6; D is unclear. Deletions cut 3 bases from V and 9 bases from J, with 15 bases between. This CDR3 spans 15 amino acids. Germline V CDR1 and CDR2: MNHNY, SVGAGI (reference sequence).

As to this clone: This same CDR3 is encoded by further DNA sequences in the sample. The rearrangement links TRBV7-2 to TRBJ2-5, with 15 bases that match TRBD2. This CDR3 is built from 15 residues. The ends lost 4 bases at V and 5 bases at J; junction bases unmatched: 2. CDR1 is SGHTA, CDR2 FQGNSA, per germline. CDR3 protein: CASSSGTSGGETQYF. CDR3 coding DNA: TGTGCCAGCAGCTCGGGGACTAGCGGGGGGGAGACCCAGTACTTC.

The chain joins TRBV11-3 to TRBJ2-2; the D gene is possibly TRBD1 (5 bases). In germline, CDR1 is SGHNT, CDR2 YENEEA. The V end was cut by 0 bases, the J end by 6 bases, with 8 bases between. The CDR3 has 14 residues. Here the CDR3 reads CASSLDQGAGELFF. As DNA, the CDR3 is TGTGCCAGCAGCTTAGATCAAGGGGCCGGGGAGCTGTTTTTT.

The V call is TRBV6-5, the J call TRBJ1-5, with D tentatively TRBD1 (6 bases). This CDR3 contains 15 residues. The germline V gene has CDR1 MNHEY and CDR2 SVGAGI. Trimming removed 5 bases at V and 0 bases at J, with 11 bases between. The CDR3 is CASSRAGDSNQPQHF. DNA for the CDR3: TGTGCCAGCAGTCGGGCAGGGGATAGCAATCAGCCCCAGCATTTT.

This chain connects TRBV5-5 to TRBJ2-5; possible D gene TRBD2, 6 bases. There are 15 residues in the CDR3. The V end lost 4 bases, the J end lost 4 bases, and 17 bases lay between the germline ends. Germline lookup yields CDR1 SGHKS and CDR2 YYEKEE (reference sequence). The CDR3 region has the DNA TGTGCCAGCAGCCCACCACTAGGGCGGGGAGAGACCCAGTACTTC. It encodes CASSPPLGRGETQYF.

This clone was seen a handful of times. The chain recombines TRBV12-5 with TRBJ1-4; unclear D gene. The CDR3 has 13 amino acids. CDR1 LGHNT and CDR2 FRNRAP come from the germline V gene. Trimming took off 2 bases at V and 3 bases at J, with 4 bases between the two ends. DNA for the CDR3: TGTGCTAGTGGTTTGTCCGCTAATGAAAAACTGTTTTTT. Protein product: CASGLSANEKLFF.

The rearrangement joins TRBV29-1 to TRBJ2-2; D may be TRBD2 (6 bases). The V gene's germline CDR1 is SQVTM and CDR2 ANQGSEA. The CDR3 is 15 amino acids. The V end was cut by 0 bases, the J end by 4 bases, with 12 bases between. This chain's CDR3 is CSVEDHGGVTGELFF. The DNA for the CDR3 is TGCAGCGTTGAAGATCACGGGGGAGTCACCGGGGAGCTGTTTTTT.

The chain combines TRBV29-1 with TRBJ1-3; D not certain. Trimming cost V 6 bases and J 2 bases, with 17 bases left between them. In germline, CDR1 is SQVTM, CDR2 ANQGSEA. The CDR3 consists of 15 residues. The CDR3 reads CSVLALAAAGNTIYF. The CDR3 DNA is TGCAGCGTCCTCGCCCTCGCGGCCGCTGGAAACACCATATATTTT.

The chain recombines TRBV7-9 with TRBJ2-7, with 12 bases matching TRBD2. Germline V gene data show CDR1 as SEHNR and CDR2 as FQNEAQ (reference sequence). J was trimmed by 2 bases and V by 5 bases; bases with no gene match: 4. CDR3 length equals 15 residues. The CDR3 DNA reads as TGTGCCAGCAGCAAACTAGCGGGGGGAACCTACGAGCAGTACTTC. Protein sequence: CASSKLAGGTYEQYF. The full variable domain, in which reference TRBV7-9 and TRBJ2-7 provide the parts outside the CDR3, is DTGVSQNPRHKITKRGQNVTFRCDPISEHNRLYWYRQTLGQGPEFLTYFQNEAQLEKSRLLSDRFSAERPKGSFSTLEIQRTEQGDSAMYLCASSKLAGGTYEQYFGPGTRLTVT.

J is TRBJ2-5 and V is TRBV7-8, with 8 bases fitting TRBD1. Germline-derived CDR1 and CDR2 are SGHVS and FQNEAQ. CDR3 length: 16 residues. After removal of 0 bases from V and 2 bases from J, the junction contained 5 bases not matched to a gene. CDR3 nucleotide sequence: TGTGCCAGCAGCTTAGCCCAAGGACAGGGACAAGAGACCCAGTACTTC. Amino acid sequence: CASSLAQGQGQETQYF.

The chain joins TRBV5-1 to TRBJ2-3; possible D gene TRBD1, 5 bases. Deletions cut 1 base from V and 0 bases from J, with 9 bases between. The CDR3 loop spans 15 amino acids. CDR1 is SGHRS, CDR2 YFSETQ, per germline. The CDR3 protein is CASSLIGASTDTQYF. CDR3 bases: TGCGCCAGCAGCTTGATAGGGGCTAGCACAGATACGCAGTATTTT.

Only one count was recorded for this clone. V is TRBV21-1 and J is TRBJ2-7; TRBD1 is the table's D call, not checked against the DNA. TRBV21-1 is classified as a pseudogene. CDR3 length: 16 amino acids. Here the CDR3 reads CASSSPGTDVSYEQYF. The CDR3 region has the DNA TGTGCCAGCAGCAGCCCCGGGACAGACGTTTCCTACGAGCAGTACTTC.

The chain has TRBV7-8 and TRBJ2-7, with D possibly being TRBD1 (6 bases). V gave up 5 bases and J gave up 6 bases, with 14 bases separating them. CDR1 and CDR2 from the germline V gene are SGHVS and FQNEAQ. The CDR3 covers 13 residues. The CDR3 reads CASSLTKQGEQYF. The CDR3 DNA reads TGTGCCAGCAGCCTCACCAAACAGGGCGAGCAGTACTTC.

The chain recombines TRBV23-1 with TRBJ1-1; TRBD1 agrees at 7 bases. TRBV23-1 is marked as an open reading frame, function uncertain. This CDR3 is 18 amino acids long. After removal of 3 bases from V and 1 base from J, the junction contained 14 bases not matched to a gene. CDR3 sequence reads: CASSHYRDRRPWNTEAFF. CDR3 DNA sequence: TGCGCCAGCAGTCATTACCGGGACAGAAGACCCTGGAACACTGAAGCTTTCTTT.

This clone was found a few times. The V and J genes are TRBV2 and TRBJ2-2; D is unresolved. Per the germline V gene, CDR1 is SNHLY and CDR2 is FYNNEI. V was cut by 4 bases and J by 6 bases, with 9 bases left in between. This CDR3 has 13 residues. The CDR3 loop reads CASSGVIPGELFF. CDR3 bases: TGTGCCAGCAGTGGAGTCATTCCCGGGGAGCTGTTTTTT. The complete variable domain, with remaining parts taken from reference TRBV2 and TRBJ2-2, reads EPEVTQTPSHQVTQMGQEVILRCVPISNHLYFYWYRQILGQKVEFLVSFYNNEISEKSEIFDDQFSVERPDGSNFTLKIRSTKLEDSAMYFCASSGVIPGELFFGEGSRLTVL.